The clone carrying this T cell receptor (beta chain) appeared many times. Its antigen is unidentified. The record originates from a study of spatial heterogeneity in lung cancer. Study overall: Beta-chain sequences were consistently detected more often than alpha-chain sequences.

Study findings and constraints: Compared with follow-up, resection was when ubiquitous expanded tumor TCRs appeared in blood more.

The time point is: sample taken at primary tumor resection. The authors sequenced whole RNA from tumor, nontumor lung or frozen PBMC without sorting. A total of more than 65 untreated early-stage non-small cell lung cancer patients served as donors. All TCR cDNA molecules were individually tagged with a unique molecular identifier. TCRdb used MiXCR to reprocess the 5' RACE reads, holding one entry per CDR3 protein. The sample contains more than 45,000 distinct CDR3 sequences, over 4.5% of which appear only once. Germline assignment: CDR1 SQVTM and CDR2 ANQGSEA. The V gene end was trimmed by 4 bases and the J gene end by 7 bases; junction bases not matched to a gene: 6. The CDR3 consists of 13 residues.

The sequence came from a male donor with early-stage non-small cell lung cancer. The sequencing here drew on PBMCs, taken at surgery. The gene calls are TRBV29-1 and TRBJ2-1, with 8 bases fitting TRBD2. The chain's CDR3 is CSVAPSSGNEQFF. The CDR3 coding sequence is TGCAGCGTTGCCCCTTCTAGCGGGAATGAGCAGTTCTTC.